A single sample is the source of the 8 T cell receptor beta chains below, sequenced in a study of metastatic and nonmetastatic thyroid tumors. All patients reached thyroid surgery having received no treatment beforehand. TCRdb used MiXCR to call clones anew from the PCR reads. The table shows over 20,000 clones, with more than 9% occurring only once. The sequencing sample was made of blood. These receptor sequences come from a male donor with papillary thyroid cancer or a benign thyroid nodule (not recorded which). Some clones in this sample may be carry-over from other donors' samples.

This clone was seen at least ten times. The J gene is TRBJ1-5, the V gene TRBV19, with a tentative D call TRBD1 (5 bases). V lost 6 bases and J 4 bases, leaving 13 bases between the germline ends. The CDR3 spans 14 residues. Germline CDR1 and CDR2: LNHDA and SQIVND (reference sequence). CDR3 in amino acids: CASSDTGGNQPQHF. The CDR3 nucleotides read TGTGCCAGTAGCGACACCGGGGGAAATCAGCCCCAGCATTTT.

By share of the sample, this clone is medium-sized. V is TRBV6-1 and J is TRBJ1-3; D may be TRBD1 (6 bases). V lost 6 bases and J lost 5, with 23 bases in between. Germline V gene sequence: CDR1 MNHNS, CDR2 SASEGT. The CDR3 runs to 17 residues. CDR3 nucleotide sequence: TGTGCCAGCAGGGGGATTGGACAGACAAGTACGAGAAACACCATATATTTT. This translates into CASRGIGQTSTRNTIYF.

The rearrangement joins TRBV12-3 or TRBV12-4 to TRBJ2-7; D ambiguous. The CDR3 contains 14 residues. The germline V and J ends were trimmed by 5 bases and 3 bases, with 14 bases remaining between them. The CDR3 region is CASSIVPAIYEQYF. DNA for the CDR3: TGTGCCAGCAGTATCGTGCCAGCCATCTACGAGCAGTACTTC.

Sample share makes this clone medium-sized. For the CDR3, the DNA is TGTGCCACCAGTGATTTCTTCAGCGGCTACAATGAGCAGTTCTTC. Its protein is CATSDFFSGYNEQFF. The rearrangement links TRBV24-1 to TRBJ2-1; TRBD2 might be the D (5 bases). The germline CDR1 and CDR2 sequences are KGHDR and SFDVKD. Trimming removed 1 base at V and 3 bases at J, with 9 bases between. The CDR3 extends over 15 amino acids.

Ten or more counts support this clone. The CDR3 nucleotides read TGTGCCAGCAGGCTCACAGGGTTCAACACTGAAGCTTTCTTT. Translated, it gives CASRLTGFNTEAFF. The chain has TRBV6-2 or TRBV6-3 and TRBJ1-1; weak D call: TRBD1 (6 bases). CDR1 MNHEY and CDR2 SVGEGT come from the germline V gene. Trimming took 6 bases from V and 2 from J, leaving 13 bases between them. The CDR3 contains 14 residues.

This clone showed up many times. The V call is TRBV30, the J call TRBJ2-1; 8 nucleotides line up with TRBD2. The CDR3 totals 15 residues. The V and J ends lost 0 bases and 8 bases, in that order; junction bases with no gene match: 9. The germline gives CDR1 GTSNPN, CDR2 SVGIG (reference sequence). As DNA, the CDR3 is TGTGCCTGGAGTGTACGGACGGGGGGGGTGGATGAGCAGTTCTTC. Translated: CAWSVRTGGVDEQFF.

This clone is deemed medium-sized. CDR3 nucleotide sequence: TGTGCCAGCAGTCCCGGGTCCTTCAGCCTATATGGCTACACCTTC. Its translation: CASSPGSFSLYGYTF. The chain uses TRBV28 and TRBJ1-2; D is unresolved. V lost 5 bases and J lost 5, with 18 bases in between. This CDR3 is built from 15 residues. Germline V gives CDR1 MDHEN, CDR2 SYDVKM.

This clone was counted many times. This chain joins TRBV5-1 and TRBJ2-7, with D hard to call. CDR1 is SGHRS, CDR2 YFSETQ, per germline. V lost 3 bases, J lost 2 bases, and 6 bases lay in between. There are 12 residues in the CDR3. In nucleotides, the CDR3 is TGCGCCAGCAGCTCGGACCCCTACGAGCAGTACTTC. It encodes CASSSDPYEQYF.